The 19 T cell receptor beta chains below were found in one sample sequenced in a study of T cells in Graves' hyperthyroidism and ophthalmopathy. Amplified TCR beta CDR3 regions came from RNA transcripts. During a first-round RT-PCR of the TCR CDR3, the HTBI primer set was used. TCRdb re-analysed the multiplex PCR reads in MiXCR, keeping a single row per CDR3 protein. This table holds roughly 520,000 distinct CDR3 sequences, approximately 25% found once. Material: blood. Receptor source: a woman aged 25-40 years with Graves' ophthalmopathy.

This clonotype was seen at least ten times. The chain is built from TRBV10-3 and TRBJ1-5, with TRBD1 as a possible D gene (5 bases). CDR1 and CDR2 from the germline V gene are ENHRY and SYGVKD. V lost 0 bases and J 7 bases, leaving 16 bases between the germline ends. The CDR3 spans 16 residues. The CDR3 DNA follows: TGTGCCATCAGTGAGTCTCGGCCTGGGGCTTACCAGCCCCAGCATTTT. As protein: CAISESRPGAYQPQHF.

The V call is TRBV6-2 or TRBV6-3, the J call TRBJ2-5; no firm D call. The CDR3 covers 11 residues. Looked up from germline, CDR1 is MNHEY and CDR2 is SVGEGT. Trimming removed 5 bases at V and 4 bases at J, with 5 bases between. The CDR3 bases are TGTGCCAGCAGTACCTCAGAGACCCAGTACTTC. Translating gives CASSTSETQYF.

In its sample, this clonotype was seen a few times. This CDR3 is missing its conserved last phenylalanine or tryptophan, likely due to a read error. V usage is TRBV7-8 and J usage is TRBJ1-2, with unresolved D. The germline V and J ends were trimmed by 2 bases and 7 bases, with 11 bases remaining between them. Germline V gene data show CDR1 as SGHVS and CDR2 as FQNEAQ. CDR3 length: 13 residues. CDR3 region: CASSLREESGYTV. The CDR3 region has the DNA TGTGCCAGCAGCTTAAGGGAGGAGAGTGGCTACACCGTC.

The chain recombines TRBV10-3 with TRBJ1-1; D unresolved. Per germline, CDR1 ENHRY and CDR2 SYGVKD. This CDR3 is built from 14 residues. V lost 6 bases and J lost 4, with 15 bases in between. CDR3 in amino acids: CAISLTVGPTEAFF. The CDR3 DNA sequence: TGTGCCATCAGCCTTACCGTGGGTCCCACTGAAGCTTTCTTT.

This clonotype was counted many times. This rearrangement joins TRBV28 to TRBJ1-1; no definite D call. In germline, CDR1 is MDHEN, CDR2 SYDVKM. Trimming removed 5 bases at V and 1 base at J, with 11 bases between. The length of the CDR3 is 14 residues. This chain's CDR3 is CASSPPGSNTEAFF. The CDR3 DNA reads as TGTGCCAGCAGTCCTCCCGGATCGAACACTGAAGCTTTCTTT.

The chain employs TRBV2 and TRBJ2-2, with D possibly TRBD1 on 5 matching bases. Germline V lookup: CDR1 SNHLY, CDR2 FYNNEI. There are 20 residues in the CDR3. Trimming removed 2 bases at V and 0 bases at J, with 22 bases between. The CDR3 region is CASSEIADKKVIANTGELFF. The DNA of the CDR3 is TGTGCCAGCAGTGAAATTGCGGACAAGAAGGTCATCGCGAACACCGGGGAGCTGTTTTTT.

DNA of the CDR3: TGTGCCAGCAGTTACTCTGCGGGGCTAAATTCACCCCTCCACTTT. Its translation: CASSYSAGLNSPLHF. This chain joins TRBV6-5 and TRBJ1-6; possibly TRBD1 for D (5 bases). The CDR3 contains 15 residues. Trimming took 0 bases from V and 7 from J, leaving 10 bases between them. Germline loops: CDR1 MNHEY, CDR2 SVGAGI.

CDR3 sequence (DNA): TGCAGCCCTGGGACTAGCGGGGGTTCGGGCGGGGAGCTGTTTTTT. The encoded protein is CSPGTSGGSGGELFF. The chain carries TRBV29-1 and TRBJ2-2; 14 bases agree with TRBD2. This CDR3 is 15 amino acids long. J lost 7 bases, V lost 8 bases, and 9 bases had no gene match. CDR1 and CDR2 from the germline V gene are SQVTM and ANQGSEA.

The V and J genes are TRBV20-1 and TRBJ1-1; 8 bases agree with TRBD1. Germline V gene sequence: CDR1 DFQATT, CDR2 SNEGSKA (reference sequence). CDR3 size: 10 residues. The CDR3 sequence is CGGTGTEAFF. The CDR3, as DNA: TGCGGAGGGACAGGTACTGAAGCTTTCTTT.

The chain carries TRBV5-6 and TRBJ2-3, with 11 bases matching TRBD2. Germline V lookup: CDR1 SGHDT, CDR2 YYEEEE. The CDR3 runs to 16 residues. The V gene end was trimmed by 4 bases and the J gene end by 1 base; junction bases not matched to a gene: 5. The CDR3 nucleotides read TGTGCCAGCAGCCGGGAGGGACTAGCGGGCACAGATACGCAGTATTTT. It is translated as CASSREGLAGTDTQYF.

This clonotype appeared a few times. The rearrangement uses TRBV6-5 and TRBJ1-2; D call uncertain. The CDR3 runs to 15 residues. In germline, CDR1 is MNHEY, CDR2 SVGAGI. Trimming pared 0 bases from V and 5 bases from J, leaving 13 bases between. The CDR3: CASSYSAQVGYGYTF. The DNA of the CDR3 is TGTGCCAGCAGTTACTCTGCGCAGGTTGGGTATGGCTACACCTTC.

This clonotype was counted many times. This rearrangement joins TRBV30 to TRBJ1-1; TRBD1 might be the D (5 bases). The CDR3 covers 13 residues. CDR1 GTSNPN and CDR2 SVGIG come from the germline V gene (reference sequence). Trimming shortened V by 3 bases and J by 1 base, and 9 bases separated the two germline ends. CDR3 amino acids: CAWSGDANTEAFF. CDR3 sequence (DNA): TGTGCCTGGAGCGGGGACGCGAACACTGAAGCTTTCTTT.

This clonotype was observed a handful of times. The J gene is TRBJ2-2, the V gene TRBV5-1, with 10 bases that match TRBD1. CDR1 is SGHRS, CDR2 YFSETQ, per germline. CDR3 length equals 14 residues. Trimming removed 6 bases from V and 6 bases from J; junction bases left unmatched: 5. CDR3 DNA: TGCGCCAGCACCGGGACAGGGGTGGCCGGGGAGCTGTTTTTT. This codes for CASTGTGVAGELFF.

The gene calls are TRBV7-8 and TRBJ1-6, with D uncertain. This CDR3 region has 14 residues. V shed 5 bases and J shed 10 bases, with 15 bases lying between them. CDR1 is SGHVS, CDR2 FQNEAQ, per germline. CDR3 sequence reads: CASSAIGYTSPLHF. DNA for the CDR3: TGTGCCAGCAGCGCGATAGGGTATACATCACCCCTCCACTTT. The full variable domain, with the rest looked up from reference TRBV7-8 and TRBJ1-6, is GAGVSQSPRYKVAKRGQDVALRCDPISGHVSLFWYQQALGQGPEFLTYFQNEAQLDKSGLPSDRFFAERPEGSVSTLKIQRTQQEDSAVYLCASSAIGYTSPLHFGNGTRLTVT.

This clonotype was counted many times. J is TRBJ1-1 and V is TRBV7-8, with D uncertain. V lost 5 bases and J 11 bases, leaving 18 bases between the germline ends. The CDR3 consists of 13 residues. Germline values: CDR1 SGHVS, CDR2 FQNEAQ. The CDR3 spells CASSPTTSLSAFF. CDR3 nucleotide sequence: TGTGCCAGCAGCCCGACGACCTCCCTCAGTGCTTTCTTT.

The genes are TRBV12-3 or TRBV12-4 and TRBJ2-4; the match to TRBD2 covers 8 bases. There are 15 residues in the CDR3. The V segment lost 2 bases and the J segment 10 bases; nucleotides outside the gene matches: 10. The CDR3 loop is CASSLTGGGRGIQYF. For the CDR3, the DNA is TGTGCCAGCAGTTTAACCGGCGGGGGGAGGGGGATTCAGTACTTC.

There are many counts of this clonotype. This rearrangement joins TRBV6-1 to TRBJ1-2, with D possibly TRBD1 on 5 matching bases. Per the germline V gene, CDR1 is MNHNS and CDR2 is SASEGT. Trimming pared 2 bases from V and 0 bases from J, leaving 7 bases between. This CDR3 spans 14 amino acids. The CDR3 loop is CASSEQGPNYGYTF. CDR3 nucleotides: TGTGCCAGCAGTGAACAGGGACCTAACTATGGCTACACCTTC.

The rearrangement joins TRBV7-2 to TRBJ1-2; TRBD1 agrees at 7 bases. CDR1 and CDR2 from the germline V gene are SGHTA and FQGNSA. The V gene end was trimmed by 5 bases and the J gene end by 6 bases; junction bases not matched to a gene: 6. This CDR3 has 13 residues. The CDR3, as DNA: TGTGCCAGCAGCGATAATCAGGGGGATGGCTACACCTTC. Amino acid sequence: CASSDNQGDGYTF.

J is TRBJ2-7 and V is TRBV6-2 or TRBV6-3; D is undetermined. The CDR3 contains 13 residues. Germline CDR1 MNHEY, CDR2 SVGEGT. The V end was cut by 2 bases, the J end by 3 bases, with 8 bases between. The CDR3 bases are TGTGCCAGCAGTTACACCGAGAACTACGAGCAGTACTTC. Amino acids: CASSYTENYEQYF.